One sample yielded the 5 T cell receptor beta chains listed below, sequenced in a study of blood T cell repertoires in COVID-19. Assay: immunoSEQ multiplex PCR; the TCRdb copy retains only in-frame clones and omits some. The sample gives under 300,000 clones, roughly 87% of which show up once; 0.75% to 1% is in the top ten. The specimen sequenced was PBMCs or T cells enriched from blood (not recorded which). The receptors were sampled from a woman aged 30 to 39 who had recovered from COVID-19.

The genes are TRBV18 and TRBJ1-1; 7 nucleotides line up with TRBD1. CDR1 KGHSH and CDR2 LQKENI come from the germline V gene. This CDR3 region has 15 residues. J was trimmed by 0 bases and V by 8 bases; bases with no gene match: 9. The CDR3: CASLPLGQLNTEAFF. The CDR3 DNA reads TGTGCCAGCCTACCGTTGGGACAGCTGAACACTGAAGCTTTCTTT.

This clone was seen more than once but under ten times. The chain links TRBV3-1 (or the pseudogene TRBV3-2) to TRBJ2-7, with 13 bases that match TRBD2. V lost 2 bases to trimming and J lost 2 bases; unmatched junction nucleotides: 3. Germline values: CDR1 LGHDT, CDR2 YNNKEL (reference sequence). The CDR3 runs 16 residues. The CDR3 DNA reads TGTGCCAGCAGCCAACCGGGACTAGCGGGGACCTACGAGCAGTACTTC. As protein: CASSQPGLAGTYEQYF.

This sequence joins TRBV3-1 (or the pseudogene TRBV3-2) and TRBJ1-5, with 12 positions matching TRBD1. The V segment lost 3 bases and the J segment 7 bases; nucleotides outside the gene matches: 7. The CDR3 runs to 16 residues. The germline V gene has CDR1 LGHDT and CDR2 YNNKEL (reference sequence). For the CDR3, the DNA is TGTGCCAGCAGCCATATAGGGACAGGGGGCCGACAGCCCCAGCATTTT. Its protein is CASSHIGTGGRQPQHF.

This clone appeared once. This chain links TRBV19 with TRBJ2-1, with D possibly being TRBD2 (5 bases). The germline CDR1 and CDR2 sequences are LNHDA and SQIVND (reference sequence). V gave up 3 bases and J gave up 1 base, with 13 bases separating them. The CDR3 extends over 16 amino acids. CDR3: CASSIQSGISYNEQFF. The CDR3 nucleotides read TGTGCCAGTAGTATCCAGAGCGGTATATCCTACAATGAGCAGTTCTTC.

Written as DNA, the CDR3 is TGTGCCAGCAGCCCCATTCTAGCGAGTAGAAGAGAGACCCAGTACTTC. Translated: CASSPILASRRETQYF. The chain combines TRBV11-1 with TRBJ2-5; TRBD2 is a possible D gene (6 bases). Germline V gene lookup returns CDR1 SGHAT and CDR2 FQDESV (reference sequence). The CDR3 covers 16 residues. Trimming pared 5 bases from V and 4 bases from J, leaving 20 bases between.